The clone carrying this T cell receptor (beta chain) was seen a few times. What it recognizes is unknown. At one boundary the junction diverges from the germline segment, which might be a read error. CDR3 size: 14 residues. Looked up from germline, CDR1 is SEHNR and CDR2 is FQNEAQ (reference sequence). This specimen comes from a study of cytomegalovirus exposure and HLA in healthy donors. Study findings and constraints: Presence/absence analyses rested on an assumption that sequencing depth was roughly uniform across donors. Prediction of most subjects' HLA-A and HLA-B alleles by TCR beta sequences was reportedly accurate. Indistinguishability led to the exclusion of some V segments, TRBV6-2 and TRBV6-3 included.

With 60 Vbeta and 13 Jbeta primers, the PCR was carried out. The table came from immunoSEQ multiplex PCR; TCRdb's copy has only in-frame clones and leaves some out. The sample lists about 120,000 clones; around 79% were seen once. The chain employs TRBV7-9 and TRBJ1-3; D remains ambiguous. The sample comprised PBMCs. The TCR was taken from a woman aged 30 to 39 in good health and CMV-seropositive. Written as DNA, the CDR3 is TGTTCCAGCAGCCTGGACGGGAGGGGAAACACCATATATTTT. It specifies CSSSLDGRGNTIYF.